This T cell receptor beta chain is drawn from a study of cytomegalovirus exposure and HLA in healthy donors. While unrecorded immune exposures were likely, the donors were nominally healthy when sampled. PCR used 60 Vbeta primers and 13 Jbeta primers. Profiling relied on immunoSEQ multiplex PCR, and the TCRdb table lists in-frame clones only, not all of them. Of roughly 180,000 clones listed, about 82% are singletons. V shed 4 bases, J shed 4 bases, and the junction held 10 bases outside the gene matches. Germline assignment: CDR1 SGHNT and CDR2 YYREEE (reference sequence). This CDR3 is built from 16 residues.

The genes are TRBV5-4 and TRBJ2-2; 7 bases agree with TRBD2. Sequenced input: PBMCs. This TCR derives from a male donor in good health and CMV-seronegative. The CDR3 bases are TGTGCCAGCAGCCGCGGGAGTCTCGACCCCACCGGGGAGCTGTTTTTT. Its translation is CASSRGSLDPTGELFF.